One sample yielded the 32 T cell receptor beta chains listed below, sequenced in a study of cytomegalovirus exposure and HLA in healthy donors. In the PCR, 60 Vbeta and 13 Jbeta primers were used. Generated by immunoSEQ multiplex PCR, the TCRdb table keeps only in-frame clones and is missing some. Found here are more than 150,000 clones, 70% to 85% of them singletons; the top ten hold approximately 1.2%. Sequenced material: PBMCs. These receptors came from a girl aged 2 to 10 in good health and CMV-seropositive.

This chain uses TRBV9 with TRBJ2-4; D unclear. Trimming removed 4 bases at V and 7 bases at J, with 12 bases between. Germline V CDR1 and CDR2: SGDLS, YYNGEE. This CDR3 is built from 13 residues. The CDR3 coding sequence is TGTGCCAGCAGCCCCCACCCCCAGAACATTCAGTACTTC. Protein product: CASSPHPQNIQYF.

The gene calls are TRBV28 and TRBJ1-1; no firm D call. Per the germline V gene, CDR1 is MDHEN and CDR2 is SYDVKM. V lost 3 bases to trimming and J lost 0 bases, with 5 bases between them. CDR3 length: 13 amino acids. Here the CDR3 DNA reads TGTGCCAGCAGTTTCAACATGAACACTGAAGCTTTCTTT. This encodes CASSFNMNTEAFF.

This clone came up once. The chain links TRBV5-5 to TRBJ2-7, with 9 bases identical to TRBD1. The CDR3 totals 15 residues. CDR1 is SGHKS, CDR2 YYEKEE, per germline (reference sequence). J gave up 2 bases and V 3 bases, and 6 bases lay outside the gene matches. CDR3 region: CASSYRDRETYEQYF. DNA of the CDR3: TGTGCCAGCAGCTACCGGGACAGGGAGACCTACGAGCAGTACTTC.

The V and J genes are TRBV29-1 and TRBJ1-1; TRBD1 agrees at 9 bases. V gave up 7 bases and J gave up 4 bases; unmatched junction bases: 34. The CDR3 runs to 22 residues. Germline V gene sequence: CDR1 SQVTM, CDR2 ANQGSEA. CDR3 bases: TGCAGCGCCGAAGCCCCTTACCCGGGACAGGGTAACAGTAATTTTCTGGGCACTGAAGCTTTCTTT. Its protein product is CSAEAPYPGQGNSNFLGTEAFF. The whole variable domain, remainder taken from reference TRBV29-1 and TRBJ1-1, is SAVISQKPSRDICQRGTSLTIQCQVDSQVTMMFWYRQQPGQSLTLIATANQGSEATYESGFVIDKFPISRPNLTFSTLTVSNMSPEDSSIYLCSAEAPYPGQGNSNFLGTEAFFGQGTRLTVV.

The CDR3: CASSLGGQSADTQYF. The CDR3 DNA reads TGCGCCAGCAGCTTGGGAGGACAGTCCGCAGATACGCAGTATTTT. This chain uses TRBV5-1 with TRBJ2-3; a possible D gene is TRBD1 (6 bases). Germline CDR1 SGHRS, CDR2 YFSETQ. V was trimmed by 0 bases and J by 4 bases, leaving 12 bases between them. There are 15 residues in the CDR3.

The chain uses TRBV6-5 and TRBJ2-1; 9 nucleotides align to TRBD1. V lost 7 bases, J lost 10 bases, and 5 bases stayed unmatched. The CDR3 has 12 amino acids. The germline V gene encodes CDR1 MNHEY and CDR2 SVGAGI. CDR3 sequence reads: CASTRQGDEQFF. For the CDR3, the DNA is TGTGCCAGCACTAGACAGGGGGACGAGCAGTTCTTC.

The rearrangement uses TRBV19 and TRBJ1-1, with 10 bases lining up with TRBD1. CDR3 size: 15 residues. The trim removed 8 bases at V and 3 bases at J, leaving 9 bases unmatched. Germline V lookup: CDR1 LNHDA, CDR2 SQIVND (reference sequence). The CDR3 DNA sequence: TGTGCCAGTTACCTGGGACAGGGGATTTACACTGAAGCTTTCTTT. Translated, it gives CASYLGQGIYTEAFF.

V gene TRBV28 combines with J gene TRBJ1-1, with 8 bases aligning to TRBD1. With 8 bases clipped from V and 2 bases from J, the junction kept 7 bases outside the gene matches. Germline V gene lookup returns CDR1 MDHEN and CDR2 SYDVKM. The CDR3 spans 14 residues. For the CDR3, the DNA is TGTGCCAGCCGGGACAGGAGCATAAACACTGAAGCTTTCTTT. Translation: CASRDRSINTEAFF.

CDR3 coding DNA: TGTGCCTGGAGTCGGACAGGGCAGCACTATGGCTACACCTTC. It yields the protein CAWSRTGQHYGYTF. The chain links TRBV30 to TRBJ1-2; 8 bases fit TRBD1. V lost 2 bases to trimming and J lost 3 bases; unmatched junction nucleotides: 5. This CDR3 comprises 14 residues. The germline CDR1 and CDR2 sequences are GTSNPN and SVGIG (reference sequence).

The chain uses TRBV29-1 and TRBJ2-3; D is ambiguous. The CDR3 has 15 amino acids. V dropped 0 bases and J dropped 0 bases, with 10 bases sitting between them. Germline V gene lookup returns CDR1 SQVTM and CDR2 ANQGSEA. CDR3 loop: CSVEDHEQSTDTQYF. The CDR3 DNA sequence: TGCAGCGTTGAAGATCATGAACAGAGCACAGATACGCAGTATTTT.

This clone has only one observation. The chain recombines TRBV5-1 with TRBJ2-2; the match to TRBD2 covers 12 bases. The trim removed 0 bases at V and 0 bases at J, leaving 0 bases unmatched. Germline-derived CDR1 and CDR2 are SGHRS and YFSETQ. CDR3 length: 17 residues. CDR3 sequence (DNA): TGCGCCAGCAGCTTGGGGACTAGCGGGACGAACACCGGGGAGCTGTTTTTT. It specifies CASSLGTSGTNTGELFF.

This sequence joins TRBV14 and TRBJ1-2; TRBD1 aligns across 11 bases. Trimming cost V 3 bases and J 4 bases; bases outside gene matches: 7. The length of the CDR3 is 16 residues. In germline, CDR1 is SGHDN, CDR2 FVKESK. CDR3 residues: CASSQASGTGGYGYTF. The DNA for the CDR3 is TGTGCCAGCAGCCAGGCCAGTGGGACAGGGGGCTATGGCTACACCTTC.

This clone appeared a single time. The chain joins TRBV5-6 to TRBJ1-4, with a possible D match to TRBD1 (5 bases). Trimming cost V 4 bases and J 8 bases, with 18 bases left between them. CDR1 and CDR2 from the germline V gene are SGHDT and YYEEEE. The CDR3 runs 15 residues. The CDR3 bases are TGTGCCAGCAGCGCCCGGCGGGGGTTGGGGGAAAAACTGTTTTTT. Translation gives CASSARRGLGEKLFF.

This chain joins TRBV6-1 and TRBJ2-2, with no clear D. Germline V CDR1 and CDR2: MNHNS, SASEGT. Trimming stripped 0 bases from V and 3 bases from J, with 11 bases between. The length of the CDR3 is 16 residues. The DNA for the CDR3 is TGTGCCAGCAGTGAAGCTGGGCTCCCGGACACCGGGGAGCTGTTTTTT. Its protein is CASSEAGLPDTGELFF.

The V gene is TRBV29-1, the J gene TRBJ1-6; D is unclear. The V end lost 5 bases, the J end lost 7 bases, and 12 bases lay between the germline ends. The CDR3 totals 13 residues. Germline V gene sequence: CDR1 SQVTM, CDR2 ANQGSEA. The CDR3: CSVRTEWNSPLHF. The CDR3 DNA reads TGCAGCGTTCGGACTGAATGGAATTCACCCCTCCACTTT.

The rearrangement joins TRBV4-1 to TRBJ2-7; weak D call: TRBD2 (8 bases). Trimming left V 4 bases short and J 5 bases short, with 36 bases between. The CDR3 covers 21 residues. In germline, CDR1 is MGHRA, CDR2 YSYEKL. The chain's CDR3 is CASSLAGSAGGGSGAPDEQYF. CDR3 nucleotides: TGCGCCAGCAGCCTTGCCGGTTCGGCAGGGGGGGGTAGCGGGGCCCCGGACGAGCAGTACTTC.

The rearrangement uses TRBV6-1 and TRBJ2-3; D is perhaps TRBD2 (6 bases). This CDR3 comprises 15 residues. Between the trimmed V and J ends, which lost 2 bases and 2 bases, there was a span of 11 bases. CDR1 and CDR2 from the germline V gene are MNHNS and SASEGT. The CDR3 protein is CASSERSGFTDTQYF. The CDR3 DNA reads as TGTGCCAGCAGTGAACGTAGCGGATTCACAGATACGCAGTATTTT.

This rearrangement joins TRBV2 to TRBJ2-5, with TRBD2 identical over 7 bases. CDR1 SNHLY and CDR2 FYNNEI come from the germline V gene. The CDR3 contains 15 residues. V was clipped by 8 bases and J by 4 bases; unmatched bases: 13. CDR3 sequence: CASGNQGGSGETQYF. CDR3 sequence (DNA): TGTGCCAGCGGTAATCAGGGAGGGTCTGGAGAGACCCAGTACTTC.

The V gene is TRBV5-6, the J gene TRBJ2-1, with TRBD2 identical over 11 bases. The CDR3 totals 18 residues. From germline, CDR1 is SGHDT and CDR2 YYEEEE. The J segment lost 0 bases and the V segment lost 4 bases, leaving 9 bases of the junction unmatched. Written as DNA, the CDR3 is TGTGCCAGCAGCGCCCCCACTAGCGGGAGAAGCTCCTACAATGAGCAGTTCTTC. Translation: CASSAPTSGRSSYNEQFF.

This clone was seen just once. This chain connects TRBV5-1 to TRBJ2-7, with a tentative D call TRBD1 (5 bases). Trimming stripped 0 bases from V and 3 bases from J, with 10 bases between. CDR3 length: 14 amino acids. The V gene's germline CDR1 is SGHRS and CDR2 YFSETQ. DNA for the CDR3: TGCGCCAGCAGCTTGGCCCCAGGGATCTACGAGCAGTACTTC. Translation: CASSLAPGIYEQYF.

The J gene is TRBJ1-5, the V gene TRBV2; D not certain. V was cut by 1 base and J by 3 bases, with 10 bases left in between. Germline CDR1 and CDR2: SNHLY and FYNNEI. The length of the CDR3 is 15 residues. DNA for the CDR3: TGTGCCAGCAGTGAAGGGCAGGCTAACAATCAGCCCCAGCATTTT. Translation: CASSEGQANNQPQHF.

The chain has TRBV30 and TRBJ1-5, with 10 bases fitting TRBD1. CDR1 is GTSNPN and CDR2 is SVGIG in the germline V gene (reference sequence). The CDR3 extends over 15 amino acids. V lost 1 base, J lost 4 bases, and 4 bases stayed unmatched. The CDR3 reads CAWSGDRGVNQPQHF. In DNA form, the CDR3 reads TGTGCCTGGAGTGGGGACAGGGGCGTTAATCAGCCCCAGCATTTT. Based on the CDR3 plus reference TRBV30 and TRBJ1-5, the full variable domain is SQTIHQWPATLVQPVGSPLSLECTVEGTSNPNLYWYRQAAGRGLQLLFYSVGIGQISSEVPQNLSASRPQDRQFILSSKKLLLSDSGFYLCAWSGDRGVNQPQHFGDGTRLSIL.

The J gene is TRBJ2-5, the V gene TRBV7-8; perhaps TRBD2 as D (6 bases). The J call may not be correct, given that the DNA end is closer to TRBJ2-7. The CDR3 contains 14 residues. The germline gives CDR1 SGHVS, CDR2 FQNEAQ. The CDR3 bases are TGTGCCAGCAGCTCCAGGGACTTTACCTACGAGCAGTACTTC. It is translated as CASSSRDFTYEQYF.

CDR3 sequence: CASSLRGTAGNTIYF. The CDR3 DNA reads TGTGCCAGCAGCTTAAGGGGAACCGCTGGAAACACCATATATTTT. The chain recombines TRBV7-6 with TRBJ1-3; a possible D gene is TRBD1 (5 bases). The germline gives CDR1 SGHVS, CDR2 FNYEAQ. The CDR3 loop spans 15 amino acids. Trimming cost V 2 bases and J 2 bases, with 10 bases left between them.

This clone was seen a few times. The genes are TRBV5-6 and TRBJ2-2, with D tentatively TRBD2 (6 bases). This CDR3 spans 15 amino acids. The germline V gene encodes CDR1 SGHDT and CDR2 YYEEEE. V gave up 0 bases and J gave up 5 bases, with 11 bases separating them. CDR3 amino acids: CASSLGASVTGELFF. In DNA, the CDR3 is TGTGCCAGCAGCTTGGGCGCTAGCGTTACCGGGGAGCTGTTTTTT.

The chain links TRBV6-1 to TRBJ1-4, with D tentatively TRBD1 (6 bases). Germline-derived CDR1 and CDR2 are MNHNS and SASEGT. The V gene lost 2 bases and the J gene lost 5 bases, with 12 bases spanning the gap. This CDR3 comprises 15 residues. The CDR3 protein is CASSESAGVNEKLFF. Here the CDR3 DNA reads TGTGCCAGCAGTGAATCGGCAGGGGTCAATGAAAAACTGTTTTTT.

The chain is built from TRBV9 and TRBJ2-5, with a possible D match to TRBD1 (7 bases). This CDR3 is built from 16 residues. CDR1 is SGDLS and CDR2 is YYNGEE in the germline V gene. The V end lost 3 bases, the J end lost 2 bases, and 17 bases lay between the germline ends. The CDR3 coding sequence is TGTGCCAGCAGCGACCTACCAGGGGGGATACAAGAGACCCAGTACTTC. It encodes CASSDLPGGIQETQYF.

The chain is built from TRBV6-5 and TRBJ1-4; D remains unclear. The CDR3 is made up of 14 amino acids. Germline V gene data show CDR1 as MNHEY and CDR2 as SVGAGI. Between the trimmed V and J ends, which lost 2 bases and 6 bases, there was a span of 10 bases. DNA for the CDR3: TGTGCCAGCAGTTACAGCAGCGACTATGAAAAACTGTTTTTT. Translated: CASSYSSDYEKLFF.

The gene calls are TRBV7-8 and TRBJ1-5; TRBD1 is a possible D gene (5 bases). Germline values: CDR1 SGHVS, CDR2 FQNEAQ. The V and J ends lost 1 base and 6 bases respectively, with 13 bases between them. The length of the CDR3 is 15 residues. CDR3 in amino acids: CASSLVGGSGQPQHF. CDR3 in DNA: TGTGCCAGCAGCTTAGTTGGGGGGTCTGGTCAGCCCCAGCATTTT.

This clone was recorded only once. The chain joins TRBV2 to TRBJ1-3; D is possibly TRBD1 (6 bases). The V end was cut by 7 bases, the J end by 4 bases, with 17 bases between. Germline V lookup: CDR1 SNHLY, CDR2 FYNNEI. The CDR3 is 15 residues long. The CDR3 DNA sequence: TGTGCCAGCAAGGCCGGGAGGGGGGAAGGAAACACCATATATTTT. Translated: CASKAGRGEGNTIYF.

The genes are TRBV1 and TRBJ1-1; the table's D call, TRBD1, was not checked against the DNA. TRBV1 is a listed pseudogene. The CDR3 covers 12 residues. As DNA, the CDR3 is TGCACCAGCAACCTGCCAGGGGACACAGCTTTCTTT. It is translated as CTSNLPGDTAFF.

The chain employs TRBV10-3 and TRBJ2-7, with a weak D call TRBD1 (5 bases). Trimming pared 5 bases from V and 3 bases from J, leaving 11 bases between. The germline CDR1 and CDR2 sequences are ENHRY and SYGVKD. The CDR3 is 13 residues long. The CDR3 loop reads CAISLDQGYEQYF. The CDR3 nucleotides read TGTGCCATCAGTTTAGATCAGGGCTACGAGCAGTACTTC.